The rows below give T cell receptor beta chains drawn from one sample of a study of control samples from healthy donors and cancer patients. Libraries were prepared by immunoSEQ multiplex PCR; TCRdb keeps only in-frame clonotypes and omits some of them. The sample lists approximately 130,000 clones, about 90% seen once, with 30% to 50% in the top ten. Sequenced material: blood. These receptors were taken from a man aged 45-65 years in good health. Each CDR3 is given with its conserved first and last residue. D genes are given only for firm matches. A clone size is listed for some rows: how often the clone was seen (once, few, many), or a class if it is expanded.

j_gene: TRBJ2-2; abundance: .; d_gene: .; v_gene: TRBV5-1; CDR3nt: TGCGCCAGCAGCCAGGAGGTGAACACCGGGGAGCTGTTTTTT; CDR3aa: CASSQEVNTGELFF
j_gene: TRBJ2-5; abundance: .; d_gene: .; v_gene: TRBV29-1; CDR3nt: TGCAGCGTTGAAGATAAGAGGGCCTGGGGGGCACCGACCCAGTACTTC; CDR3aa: CSVEDKRAWGAPTQYF
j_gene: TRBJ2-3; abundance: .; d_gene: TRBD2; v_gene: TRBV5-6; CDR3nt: TGTGCCAGCAGCTTGACTAGCGGGGGGGCCGGGCCAGATACGCAGTATTTT; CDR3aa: CASSLTSGGAGPDTQYF
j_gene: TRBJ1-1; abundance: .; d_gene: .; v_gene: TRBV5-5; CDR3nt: TGTGCCAGCAGCCCTGGGAGCAGCTACACTGAAGCTTTCTTT; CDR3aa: CASSPGSSYTEAFF
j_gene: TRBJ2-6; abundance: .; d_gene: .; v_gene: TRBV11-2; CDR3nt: TGTGCCAGCAGCTTAGCACTAATCGGGGGGGCCAACGTCCTGACTTTC; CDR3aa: CASSLALIGGANVLTF
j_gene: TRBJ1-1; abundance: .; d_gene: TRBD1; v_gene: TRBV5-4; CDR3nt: TGTGCCAGCAGCTTTGACAGGGGGGACACTGAAGCTTTCTTT; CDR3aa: CASSFDRGDTEAFF
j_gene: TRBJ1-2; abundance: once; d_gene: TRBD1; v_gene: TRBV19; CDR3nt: TGTGCCAGTAGCCTGACAGGGGGCGCGACCGGCTACACCTTC; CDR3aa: CASSLTGGATGYTF
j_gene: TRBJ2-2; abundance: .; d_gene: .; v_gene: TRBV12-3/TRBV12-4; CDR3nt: TGTGCCAGCAGCCGGGGGTACACCGGGGAGCTGTTTTTT; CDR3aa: CASSRGYTGELFF
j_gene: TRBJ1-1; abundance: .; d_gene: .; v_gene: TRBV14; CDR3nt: TGTGCCAGCAGCCACAGGGGTTGGACTGAAGCTTTCTTT; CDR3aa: CASSHRGWTEAFF
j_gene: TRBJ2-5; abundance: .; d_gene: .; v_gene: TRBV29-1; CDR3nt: TGCAGCGTGGGGGCCGCCAGGGCCCTTCAAGAGACCCAGTACTTC; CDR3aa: CSVGAARALQETQYF
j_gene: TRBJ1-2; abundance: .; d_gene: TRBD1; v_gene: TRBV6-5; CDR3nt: TGTGCCAGCAGTTACGCAAAAGCCGACAGGGCCTATGGCTACACCTTC; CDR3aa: CASSYAKADRAYGYTF
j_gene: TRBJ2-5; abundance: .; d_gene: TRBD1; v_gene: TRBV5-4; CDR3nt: TGTGCCAGCAGCCTTAAATTAGCAGGGGGAGAGACCCAGTACTTC; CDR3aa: CASSLKLAGGETQYF
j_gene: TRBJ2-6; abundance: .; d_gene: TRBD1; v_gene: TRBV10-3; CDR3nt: TGTGCCATCCAGGGGGGGACAGGGCCCTCTGGGGCCAACGTCCTGACTTTC; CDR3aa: CAIQGGTGPSGANVLTF
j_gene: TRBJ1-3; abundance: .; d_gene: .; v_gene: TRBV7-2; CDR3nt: TGTGCCAGCAGCACCTACAGGGAGTCTGGAAACACCATATATTTT; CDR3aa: CASSTYRESGNTIYF
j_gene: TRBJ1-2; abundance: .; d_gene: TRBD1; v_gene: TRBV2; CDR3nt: TGTGCCAGGACAGGGGAAGGAGATGGCTACACCTTC; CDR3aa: CARTGEGDGYTF
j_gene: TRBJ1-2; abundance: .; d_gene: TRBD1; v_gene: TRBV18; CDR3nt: TGTGCCAGCTCATCCGGGACAGGGTCCTATGGCTACACCTTC; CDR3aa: CASSSGTGSYGYTF
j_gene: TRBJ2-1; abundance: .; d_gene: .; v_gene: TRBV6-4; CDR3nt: TGTGCCAGCAGTGATTTGGGGGGGGCACCCTACAATGAGCAGTTCTTC; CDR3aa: CASSDLGGAPYNEQFF
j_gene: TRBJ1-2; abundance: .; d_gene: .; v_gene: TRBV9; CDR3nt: TGTGCCAGCAGCGTAGCAGGGGTTGGCTACACCTTC; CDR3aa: CASSVAGVGYTF
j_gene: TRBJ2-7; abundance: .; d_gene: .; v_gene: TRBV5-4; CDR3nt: TGTGCCAGCAGCTTTGGGGGCTCCTACGAGCAGTACTTC; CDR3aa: CASSFGGSYEQYF
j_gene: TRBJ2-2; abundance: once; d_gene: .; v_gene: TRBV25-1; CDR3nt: TGTGCCAGCAGTCCTACACTCGACACCGGGGAGCTGTTTTTT; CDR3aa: CASSPTLDTGELFF
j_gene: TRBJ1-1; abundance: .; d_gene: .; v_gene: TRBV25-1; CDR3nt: TGTGCCAGTTCTCCAGCGGAAAGGAGCACTGAAGCTTTCTTT; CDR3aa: CASSPAERSTEAFF
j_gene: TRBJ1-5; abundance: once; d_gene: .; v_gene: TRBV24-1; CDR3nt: TGTGCCACCAGTGATCCACCTGAGAATCAGCCCCAGCATTTT; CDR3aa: CATSDPPENQPQHF
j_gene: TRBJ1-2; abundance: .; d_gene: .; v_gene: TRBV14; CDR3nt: TGTGCCAGCAGCCAACAGGGAAACTATGGCTACACCTTC; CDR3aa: CASSQQGNYGYTF
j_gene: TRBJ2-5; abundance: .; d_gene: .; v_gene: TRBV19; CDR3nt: TGTGCCAGTAGTATTGGCGGGGGCGCAGAGACCCAGTACTTC; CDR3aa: CASSIGGGAETQYF
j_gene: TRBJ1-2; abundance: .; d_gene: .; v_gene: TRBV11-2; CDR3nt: TGTGCCAGCAGCTTAGCTTCAGAGGTCTATGGCTACACCTTC; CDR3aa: CASSLASEVYGYTF
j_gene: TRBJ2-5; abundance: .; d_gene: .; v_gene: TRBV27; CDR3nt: TGTGCCAGCAGGGACGGAGGCTCCGGGGAGACCCAGTACTTC; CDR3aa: CASRDGGSGETQYF
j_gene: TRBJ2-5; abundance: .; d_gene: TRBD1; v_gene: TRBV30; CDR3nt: TGTGCCTGGAGTGTAGGGGGCAGAGAGACCCAGTACTTC; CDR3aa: CAWSVGGRETQYF
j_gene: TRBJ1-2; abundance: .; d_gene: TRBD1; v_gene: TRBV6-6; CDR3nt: TGTGCCAGCAGTTCCAGACAGGGCGGGTATGGCTACACCTTC; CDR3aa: CASSSRQGGYGYTF
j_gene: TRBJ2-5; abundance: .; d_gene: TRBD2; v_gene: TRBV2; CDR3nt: TGTGCCAGCAGTGTAGGTAGCGGGGGGGAAGAGACCCAGTACTTC; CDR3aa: CASSVGSGGEETQYF
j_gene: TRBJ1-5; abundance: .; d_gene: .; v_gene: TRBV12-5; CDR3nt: TGTGCTAGTGGTTTGAATAATCAGCCCCAGCATTTT; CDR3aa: CASGLNNQPQHF
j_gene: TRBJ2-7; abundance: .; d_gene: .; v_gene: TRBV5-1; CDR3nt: TGCGCCAGCAGCTTAGGTGACAGAGTCTCCTACGAGCAGTACTTC; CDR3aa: CASSLGDRVSYEQYF
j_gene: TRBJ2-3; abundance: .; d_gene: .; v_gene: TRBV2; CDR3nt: TGTGCCAGCAAGGGAACAATAAGGTCAGATACGCAGTATTTT; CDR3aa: CASKGTIRSDTQYF
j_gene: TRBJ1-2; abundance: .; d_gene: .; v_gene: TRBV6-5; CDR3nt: TGTGCCAGCAGCTCCCCTCCACCGGGTAACTATGGCTACACCTTC; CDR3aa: CASSSPPPGNYGYTF
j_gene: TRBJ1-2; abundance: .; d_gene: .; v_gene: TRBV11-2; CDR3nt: TGTGCCAGCAGCTCGTCCAGGGCCGGAGGCTACACCTTC; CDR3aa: CASSSSRAGGYTF
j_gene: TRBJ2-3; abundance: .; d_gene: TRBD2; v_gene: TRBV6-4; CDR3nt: TGTGCCAGCAGCCGGAGCGGGGGGGCCGAAGATACGCAGTATTTT; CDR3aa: CASSRSGGAEDTQYF
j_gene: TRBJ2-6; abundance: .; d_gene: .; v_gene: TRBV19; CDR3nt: TGTGCCAGTAGTTCAGCTATGGGTACAGGAGGGGCCAACGTCCTGACTTTC; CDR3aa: CASSSAMGTGGANVLTF
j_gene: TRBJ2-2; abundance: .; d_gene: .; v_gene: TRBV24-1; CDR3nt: TGTGCCACCAGTGATTACAGGATATTGAACACCGGGGAGCTGTTTTTT; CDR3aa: CATSDYRILNTGELFF
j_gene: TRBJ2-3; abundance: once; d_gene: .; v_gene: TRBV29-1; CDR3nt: TGCAGCGTTGAGGGGGGGCAATACCCGGATACGCAGTATTTT; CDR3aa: CSVEGGQYPDTQYF
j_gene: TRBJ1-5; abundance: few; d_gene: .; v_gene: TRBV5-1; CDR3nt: TGCGCCAGCAGCTTGAACGGACAGAGCAATCAGCCCCAGCATTTT; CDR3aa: CASSLNGQSNQPQHF
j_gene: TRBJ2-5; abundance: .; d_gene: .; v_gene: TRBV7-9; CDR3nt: TGTGCCAGCAGCTTAAGCCACTTGAACTACCAAGAGACCCAGTACTTC; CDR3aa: CASSLSHLNYQETQYF
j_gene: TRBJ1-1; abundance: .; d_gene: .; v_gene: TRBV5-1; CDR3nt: TGCGCCAGCAGCTTCATCTTAGCAGACGCTGAAGCTTTCTTT; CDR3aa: CASSFILADAEAFF
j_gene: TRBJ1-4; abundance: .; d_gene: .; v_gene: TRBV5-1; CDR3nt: TGCGCCAGCAGCTCAGACAGCTCTAATGAAAAACTGTTTTTT; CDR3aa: CASSSDSSNEKLFF
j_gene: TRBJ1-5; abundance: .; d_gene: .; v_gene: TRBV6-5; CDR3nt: TGTGCCAGCTCCAGCAATCAGCCCCAGCATTTT; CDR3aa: CASSSNQPQHF
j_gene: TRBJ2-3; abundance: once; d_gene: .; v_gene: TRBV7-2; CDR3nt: TGTGCCAGCAGCGTAGGGGGCACAGATACGCAGTATTTT; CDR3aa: CASSVGGTDTQYF
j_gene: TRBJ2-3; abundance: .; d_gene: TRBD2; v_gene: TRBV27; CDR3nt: TGTGCCAGCAGTTTGACTAGCGGGGTTAGCACAGATACGCAGTATTTT; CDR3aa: CASSLTSGVSTDTQYF
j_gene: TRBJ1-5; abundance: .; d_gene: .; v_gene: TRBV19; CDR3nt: TGTGCCAGTACCCTCCAAGGGAGGGGATATCAGCCCCAGCATTTT; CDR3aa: CASTLQGRGYQPQHF
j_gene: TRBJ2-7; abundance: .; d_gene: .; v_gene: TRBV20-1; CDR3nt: TGCAGTGCTAGTCACCAGGGAGGCTACGAGCAGTACTTC; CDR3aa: CSASHQGGYEQYF
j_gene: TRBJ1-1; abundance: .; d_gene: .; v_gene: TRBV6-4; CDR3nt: TGTGCCAGCAGTGACTCAGGGGGAATAAATACTGAAGCTTTCTTT; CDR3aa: CASSDSGGINTEAFF
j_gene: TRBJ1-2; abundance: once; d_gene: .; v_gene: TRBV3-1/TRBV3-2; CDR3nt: TGTGCCAGCAGCCAAACGGGAGCCGAAAATGGCTACACCTTC; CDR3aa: CASSQTGAENGYTF
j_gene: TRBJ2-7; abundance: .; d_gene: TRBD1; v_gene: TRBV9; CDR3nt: TGTGCCAGCAGCCTTGGACAGGGGAGTTCCTACGAGCAGTACTTC; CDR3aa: CASSLGQGSSYEQYF
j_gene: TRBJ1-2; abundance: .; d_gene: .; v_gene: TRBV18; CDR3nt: TGTGCCAGCTCACCCGGACAGTTCTATGGCTACACCTTC; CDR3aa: CASSPGQFYGYTF